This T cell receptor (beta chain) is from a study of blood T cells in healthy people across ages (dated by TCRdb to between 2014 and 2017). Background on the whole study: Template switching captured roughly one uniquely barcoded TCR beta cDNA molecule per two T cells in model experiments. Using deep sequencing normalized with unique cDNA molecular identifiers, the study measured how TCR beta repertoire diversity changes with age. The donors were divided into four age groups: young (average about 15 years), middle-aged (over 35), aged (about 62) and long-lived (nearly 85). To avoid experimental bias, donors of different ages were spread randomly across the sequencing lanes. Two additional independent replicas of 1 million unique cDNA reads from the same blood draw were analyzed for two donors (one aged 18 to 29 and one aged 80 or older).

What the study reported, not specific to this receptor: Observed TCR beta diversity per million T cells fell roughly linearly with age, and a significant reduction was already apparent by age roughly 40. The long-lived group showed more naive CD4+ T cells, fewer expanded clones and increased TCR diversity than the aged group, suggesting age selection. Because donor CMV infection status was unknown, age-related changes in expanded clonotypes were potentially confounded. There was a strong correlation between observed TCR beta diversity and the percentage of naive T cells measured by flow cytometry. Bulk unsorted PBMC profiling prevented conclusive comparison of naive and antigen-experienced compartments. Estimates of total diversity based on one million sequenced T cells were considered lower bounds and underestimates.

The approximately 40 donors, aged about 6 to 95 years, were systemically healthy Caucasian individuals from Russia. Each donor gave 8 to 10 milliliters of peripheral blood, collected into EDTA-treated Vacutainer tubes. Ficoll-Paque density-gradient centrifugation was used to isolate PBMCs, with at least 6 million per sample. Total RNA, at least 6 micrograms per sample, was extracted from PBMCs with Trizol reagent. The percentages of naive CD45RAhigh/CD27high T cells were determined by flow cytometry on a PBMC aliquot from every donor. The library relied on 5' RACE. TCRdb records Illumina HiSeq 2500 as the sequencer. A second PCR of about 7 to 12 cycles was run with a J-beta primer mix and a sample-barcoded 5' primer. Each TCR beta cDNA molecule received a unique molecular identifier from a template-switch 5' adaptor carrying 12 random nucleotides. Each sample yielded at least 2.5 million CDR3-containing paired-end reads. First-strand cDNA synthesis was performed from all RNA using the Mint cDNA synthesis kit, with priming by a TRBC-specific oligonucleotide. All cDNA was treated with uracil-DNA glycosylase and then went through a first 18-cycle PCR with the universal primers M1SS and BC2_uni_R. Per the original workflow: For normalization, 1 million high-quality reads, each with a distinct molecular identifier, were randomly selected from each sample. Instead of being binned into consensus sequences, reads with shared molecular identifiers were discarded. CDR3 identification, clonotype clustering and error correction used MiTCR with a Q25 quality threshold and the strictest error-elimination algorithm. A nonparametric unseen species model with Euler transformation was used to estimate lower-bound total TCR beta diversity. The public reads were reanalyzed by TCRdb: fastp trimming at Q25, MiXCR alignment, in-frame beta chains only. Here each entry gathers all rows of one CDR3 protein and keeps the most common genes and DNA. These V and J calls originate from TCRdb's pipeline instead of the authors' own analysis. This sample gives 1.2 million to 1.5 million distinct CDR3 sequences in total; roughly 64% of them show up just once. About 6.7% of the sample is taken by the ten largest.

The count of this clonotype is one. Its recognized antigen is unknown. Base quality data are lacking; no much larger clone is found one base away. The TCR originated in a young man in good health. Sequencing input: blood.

The DNA sequence follows: TGTGCCAGCTCACCCGTGGACAGGATCGCCTACGAGCAGTACTTC. It is translated as CASSPVDRIAYEQYF. The chain is assembled from TRBV18 and TRBJ2-7, and 7 bases in between align with TRBD1. The germline V and J ends show losses of 3 bases and 2 bases respectively, and no gene match explains 7 bases of the junction. From cysteine to phenylalanine, the CDR3 is 15 amino acids long. Only the CDR3 DNA stays, 45 bases, in frame from base 1. As encoded in the germline V gene, CDR1 is KGHSH while CDR2 is LQKENI.